The T cell receptor beta chain described here comes from a study of blood T cell repertoires in COVID-19. In the authors' methods: Amplification with reference gene primers provided the estimates of nucleated cell counts. Measured with immunoSEQ multiplex PCR; TCRdb has only the in-frame clones, and not every one. That table supplies the V and J calls and clone size; D and trimming were determined from the DNA. This table holds around 93,000 clones, about 81% found once. V lost 3 bases, J lost 9 bases, and 14 bases lay in between. This CDR3 comprises 13 residues. Germline V gene sequence: CDR1 SEHNR, CDR2 FQNEAQ (reference sequence). The sample holds many counts of this clone.

The sequenced sample was peripheral blood. The V and J genes are TRBV7-9 and TRBJ1-2; possible D gene TRBD1, 5 bases. This TCR came from a man aged 55-75 years with acute or convalescent COVID-19. CDR3 nucleotide sequence: TGTGCCAGCAGCTTCGTTCTCGGGGGGAGCTACACCTTC. Protein product: CASSFVLGGSYTF. The full variable domain, completed using reference TRBV7-9 and TRBJ1-2, is DTGVSQNPRHKITKRGQNVTFRCDPISEHNRLYWYRQTLGQGPEFLTYFQNEAQLEKSRLLSDRFSAERPKGSFSTLEIQRTEQGDSAMYLCASSFVLGGSYTFGSGTRLTVV.